The T cell receptor beta chain described here comes from a study of early T cells in non-severe SARS-CoV-2 infection (dated by TCRdb to the early 2020s). Regarding the research as a whole: Bulk RNA from unsorted whole blood was used for TCR sequencing, so alpha and beta chains could not be paired.

General conclusions and limits of the study: VDJdb matching was skewed toward anti-spike CD8 responses and likely underestimated virus-specific expansions by missing private and CD4 specificities.

In regard to this clonotype: Its recognized antigen is unknown. No base quality information exists; no much larger clone differs at one position.

V is reduced by 7 bases and J by 0 bases, leaving a spacing of 16 bases between them. The germline V gene (reference sequence) specifies SGHKS as CDR1 and YYEKEE as CDR2. From cysteine to phenylalanine, the CDR3 is 15 amino acids long. The kept DNA is CDR3 alone, 45 bases in frame from the first base. The library was prepared using 5' RACE. TCRdb records NextSeq 500 as the sequencer. To correct for sequencing error and PCR bias, the TCR library protocol tagged individual cDNA molecules with unique molecular identifiers. TCR alpha and beta chains were both sequenced, and the abundances of alpha and beta sequences in each sample were closely correlated with each other. The authors' analysis ran thus. Decombinator V4 was used to perform V gene, J gene and CDR3 annotation of TCR sequences. TCRs were defined as expanded if a significant change between any two time points was detected under a Poisson model with p below 0.0001. TCR abundances were normalised to the total number of TCRs sequenced per sample and were expressed as counts per million. MAIT TCRs were defined by TRAV1-2 paired with TRAJ12, TRAJ20 or TRAJ33, and iNKT TCRs by TRAV10 paired with TRAJ18. A search of VDJdb, accessed on 1 November 2021, was run for TCRs annotated to CMV, EBV and SARS-CoV-2, with TCRs annotated for multiple antigens excluded. TCRdb passed the public sequencing reads through fastp at Q25 and MiXCR, retaining productive beta sequences. Each CDR3 protein appears once, grouped with its most common genes and DNA. What appears here as the V and J calls and clone size reflects TCRdb's work, not the paper's. The sample table records approximately 66,000 distinct CDR3 sequences; 13% of these occur just once. 5.2% of the sample is held by the ten biggest clonotypes.

A case-control design nested within a healthcare worker cohort in London, UK, was used, with weekly nasopharyngeal swab PCR tests and blood sampling performed. Healthcare workers were enrolled in the week of the UK lockdown, from 23 to 31 March 2020, and were followed every week for up to roughly 15 weeks. The sequenced sample was whole blood. The receptor was derived from an adult who was a healthcare worker with PCR-confirmed SARS-CoV-2 infection or an uninfected control (not recorded which). The sequence is built from TRBV5-5 and TRBJ1-1, with no D gene named confidently. The bases read TGTGCCAGCCTCCTGGAGCCAATTATGAACACTGAAGCTTTCTTT. The translation is CASLLEPIMNTEAFF.